The entry below gives a single TCR beta chain sequence along with its context. The antigen is undetermined. Amplification of ligated cDNA took four PCR rounds with SP2 and nested alpha and beta constant primers. Via MiXCR, TCRdb re-called the 5' RACE reads, giving one row per CDR3 protein. This sample has 55,000 to 65,000 distinct CDR3 sequences; approximately 8.5% occur once, and the top ten carry 15% to 20%. The sample comes from a study of naive and memory T cell subsets. Points from the study as a whole: Potentially, T cell activation and differentiation skew this RNA-based measurement.

TCR cDNA received a 3' ligated oligonucleotide that carried a UMI. Adult healthy volunteers gave 2.5 ml peripheral blood for whole-blood RNA. Cells were not sorted; total RNA input targeted about 1 to 1000 ng. This TCR derives from a female donor in good health.

CDR3 nucleotides: TGTGCCAGCAGCACCACGACACTCTCCTACGAGCAGTACTTC. Translated: CASSTTTLSYEQYF. This chain uses TRBV11-3 with TRBJ2-7; D call uncertain. The CDR3 is 14 residues long. The V end lost 5 bases, the J end lost 0 bases, and 11 bases lay between the germline ends. The germline CDR1 and CDR2 sequences are SGHNT and YENEEA. The entire variable domain, with the rest obtained from reference TRBV11-3 and TRBJ2-7, is as follows: EAGVVQSPRYKIIEKKQPVAFWCNPISGHNTLYWYLQNLGQGPELLIRYENEEAVDDSQLPKDRFSAERLKGVDSTLKIQPAELGDSAVYLCASSTTTLSYEQYFGPGTRLTVT.